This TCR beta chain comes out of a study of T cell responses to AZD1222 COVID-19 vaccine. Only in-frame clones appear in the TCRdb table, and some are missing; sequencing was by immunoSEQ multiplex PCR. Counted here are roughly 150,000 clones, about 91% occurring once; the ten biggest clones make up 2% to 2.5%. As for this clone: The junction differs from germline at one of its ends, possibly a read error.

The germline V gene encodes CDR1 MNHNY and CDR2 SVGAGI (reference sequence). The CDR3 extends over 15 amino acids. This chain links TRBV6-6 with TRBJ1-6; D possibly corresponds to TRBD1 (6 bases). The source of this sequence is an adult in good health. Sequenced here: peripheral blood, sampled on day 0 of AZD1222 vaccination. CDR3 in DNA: TGTGCCAGCACTTACGGACCGGGGGCTAATTCACCCCTCCACTTT. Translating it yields CASTYGPGANSPLHF.